This is a list of T cell receptor beta chains from one sample in a study of OX40 agonist ivuxolimab in advanced cancers. Produced via immunoSEQ multiplex PCR; TCRdb's table is partial and in-frame only. This table holds some 90,000 clones, roughly 90% found once. Source: CD4+ or CD8+ T cells sorted from blood, taken in a trial of the OX40 agonist ivuxolimab. These receptors all stem from an adult with an advanced solid tumor such as melanoma, head and neck, liver or kidney cancer. Both conserved end residues are trimmed from each CDR3. D genes are given only for firm matches. Rows give clone size only sometimes, using once, few, many, or a class for an expanded clone.

d_call clone_size v_call cdr3_aa
- - TRBV28 ASSLRREQGTDTQY
- few TRBV30 AWSYDRNTEAF
- - TRBV7-3 ASSLKRSRGHQPQH
TRBD1 once TRBV6-5 ASKYSFQGAHEQY
- - TRBV11-2 ASSDGETGGYT
- - TRBV7-6 ASRTGGPYTEAF
- - TRBV4-1 ASSLREPGPYEQY
- - TRBV11-2 ASSLTGRIYEQY
- - TRBV5-1 ASSLESARQGAF
- - TRBV6-5 ASSYTQGTDTQY
- - TRBV27 ASSPGGSYNEQF
- once TRBV5-1 ASSFTGEIVGSPLH
- - TRBV9 ASSGWSRATGGDNYGYT
- - TRBV7-9 ASSFWTGVAF
- - TRBV21-1 ASTRRDTQY
- - TRBV19 ASSIGAMTKNIQY
- - TRBV4-2 ASSQDLREQF
- - TRBV6-6 ASSYSPYSGANVLT
TRBD2 - TRBV5-6 ASSAVLAGYQETQY
TRBD2 - TRBV5-1 ASSLGREAYNEQF
- - TRBV6-1 ASRDPQSIQY
TRBD2 - TRBV25-1 ASSPGRGYYEQF
TRBD2 - TRBV15 ATSREGGGSTDTQY
- - TRBV9 ASSVDGAVYNEQF
- - TRBV5-1 ASSLGESRYT
TRBD1 - TRBV12-5 ASGAGQGNTEAF
- - TRBV4-1 ASSQDALENEQF
- - TRBV11-3 ASSLGLADTQY
- - TRBV4-1 ASSQVHAMRYNEQF
- - TRBV6-5 ASSYGANEQF
TRBD2 - TRBV5-5 ASSFHGGRLAVVDAQY
- - TRBV20-1 IPPGYT
TRBD1 - TRBV9 ASGTGGPYEQY
- few TRBV27 ASSLGGRGPLH
- once TRBV15 ATSRGDRNYGYT
- - TRBV5-6 ASSLEVRHLNYGYT